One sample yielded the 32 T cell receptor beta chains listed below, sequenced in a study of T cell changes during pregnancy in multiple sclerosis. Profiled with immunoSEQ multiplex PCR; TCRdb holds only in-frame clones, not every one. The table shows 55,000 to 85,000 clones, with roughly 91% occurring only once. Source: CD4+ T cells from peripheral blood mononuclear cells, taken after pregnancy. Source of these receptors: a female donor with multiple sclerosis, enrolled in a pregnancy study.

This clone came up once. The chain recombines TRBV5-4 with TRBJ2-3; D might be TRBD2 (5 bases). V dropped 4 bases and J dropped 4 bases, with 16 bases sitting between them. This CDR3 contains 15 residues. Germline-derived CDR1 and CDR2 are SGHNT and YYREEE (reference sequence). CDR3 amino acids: CASSTRFSFADTQYF. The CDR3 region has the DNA TGTGCCAGCAGCACTAGGTTCTCGTTCGCAGATACGCAGTATTTT.

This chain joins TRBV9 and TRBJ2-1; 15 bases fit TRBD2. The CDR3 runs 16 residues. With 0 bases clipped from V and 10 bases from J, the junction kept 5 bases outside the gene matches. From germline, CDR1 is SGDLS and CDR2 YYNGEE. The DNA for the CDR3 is TGTGCCAGCAGCGTAGGCCCGGGACTAGCGGGGGGCGAGCAGTTCTTC. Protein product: CASSVGPGLAGGEQFF.

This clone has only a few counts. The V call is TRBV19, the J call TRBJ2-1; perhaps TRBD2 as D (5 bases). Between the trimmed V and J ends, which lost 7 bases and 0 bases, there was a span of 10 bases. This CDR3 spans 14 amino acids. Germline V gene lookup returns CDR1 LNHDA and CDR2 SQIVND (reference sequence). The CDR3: CASKVAGSYNEQFF. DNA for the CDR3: TGTGCCAGTAAAGTGGCGGGCTCCTACAATGAGCAGTTCTTC.

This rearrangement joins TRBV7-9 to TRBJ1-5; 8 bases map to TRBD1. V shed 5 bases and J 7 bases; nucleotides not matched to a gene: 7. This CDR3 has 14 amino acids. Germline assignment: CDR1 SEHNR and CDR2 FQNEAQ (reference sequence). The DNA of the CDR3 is TGTGCCAGCAGCGACGGGACAGGAGGCCAGCCCCAGCATTTT. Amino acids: CASSDGTGGQPQHF.

The DNA of the CDR3 is TGTGCCAGCAGCTTAGTCGGGGTCGGGTCGGGCACCGGGGAGCTGTTTTTT. Translation gives CASSLVGVGSGTGELFF. V usage is TRBV7-2 and J usage is TRBJ2-2; a weak D match, TRBD2 (5 bases). The CDR3 extends over 17 amino acids. Trimming removed 1 base at V and 4 bases at J, with 16 bases between. The germline V gene encodes CDR1 SGHTA and CDR2 FQGNSA.

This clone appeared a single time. CDR3 DNA: TGTGCCAGCAGCCCGCGACAGAGGCCCTCTGGAAACACCATATATTTT. It translates to CASSPRQRPSGNTIYF. This rearrangement joins TRBV7-9 to TRBJ1-3; the D gene is possibly TRBD1 (5 bases). V lost 5 bases, J lost 0 bases, and 14 bases lay in between. The CDR3 length is 16 residues. Per the germline V gene, CDR1 is SEHNR and CDR2 is FQNEAQ (reference sequence).

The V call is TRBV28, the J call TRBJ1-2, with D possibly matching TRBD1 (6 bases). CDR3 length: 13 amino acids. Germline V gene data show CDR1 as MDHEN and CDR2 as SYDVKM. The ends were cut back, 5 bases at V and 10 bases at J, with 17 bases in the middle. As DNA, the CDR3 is TGTGCCAGCAGTCCTCCTGGGAGGGGGGACTACACCTTC. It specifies CASSPPGRGDYTF.

CDR3 coding DNA: TGTGCCAGCAGCTTAGCGGCGAACACTGAAGCTTTCTTT. Protein sequence: CASSLAANTEAFF. J is TRBJ1-1 and V is TRBV7-6; D ambiguous. There are 13 residues in the CDR3. The germline gives CDR1 SGHVS, CDR2 FNYEAQ. Trimming took 0 bases from V and 1 from J, leaving 3 bases between them.

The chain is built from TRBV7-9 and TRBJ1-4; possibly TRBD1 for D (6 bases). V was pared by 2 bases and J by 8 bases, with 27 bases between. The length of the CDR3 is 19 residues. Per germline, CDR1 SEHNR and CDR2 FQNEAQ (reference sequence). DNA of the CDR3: TGTGCCAGCAGCTTAAGACAGCAGGGGATTGGGCGTCGAGGGGAAAAACTGTTTTTT. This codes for CASSLRQQGIGRRGEKLFF.

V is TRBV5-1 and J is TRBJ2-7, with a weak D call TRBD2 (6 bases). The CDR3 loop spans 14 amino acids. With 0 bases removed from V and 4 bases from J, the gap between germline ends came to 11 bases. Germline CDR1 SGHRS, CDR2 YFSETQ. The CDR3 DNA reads TGCGCCAGCAGCTTGGACACGCGGGGTTACGAGCAGTACTTC. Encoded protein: CASSLDTRGYEQYF. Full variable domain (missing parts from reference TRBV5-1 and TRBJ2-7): KAGVTQTPRYLIKTRGQQVTLSCSPISGHRSVSWYQQTPGQGLQFLFEYFSETQRNKGNFPGRFSGRQFSNSRSEMNVSTLELGDSALYLCASSLDTRGYEQYFGPGTRLTVT.

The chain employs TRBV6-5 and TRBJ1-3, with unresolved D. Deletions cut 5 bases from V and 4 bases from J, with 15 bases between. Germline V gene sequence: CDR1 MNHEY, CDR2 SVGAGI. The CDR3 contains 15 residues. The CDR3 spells CASSRRGMGGNTIYF. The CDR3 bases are TGTGCCAGCAGTAGACGAGGGATGGGAGGAAACACCATATATTTT.

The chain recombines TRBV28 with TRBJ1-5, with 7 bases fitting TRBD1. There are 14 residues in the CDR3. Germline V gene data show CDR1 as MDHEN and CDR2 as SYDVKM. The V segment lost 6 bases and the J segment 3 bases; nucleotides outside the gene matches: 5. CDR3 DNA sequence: TGTGCCAGCAGAACAGGGGCCGACAATCAGCCCCAGCATTTT. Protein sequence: CASRTGADNQPQHF.

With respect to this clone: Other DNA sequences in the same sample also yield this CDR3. The chain's CDR3 is CASSPGTTGSSYNSPLHF. The CDR3 coding sequence is TGCGCCAGCAGTCCAGGGACCACAGGGAGCTCCTATAATTCACCCCTCCACTTT. V usage is TRBV4-1 and J usage is TRBJ1-6; D perhaps matches TRBD1 (6 bases). The CDR3 sequence is 18 residues long. The V end was cut by 6 bases, the J end by 0 bases, with 18 bases between. Germline lookup yields CDR1 MGHRA and CDR2 YSYEKL.

The CDR3 nucleotides are TGTGCCAGCAGCTTAGAGACCGGAGCCTACGAGCAGTACTTC. Its translation is CASSLETGAYEQYF. This chain connects TRBV7-8 to TRBJ2-7; D unresolved. Germline V gene lookup returns CDR1 SGHVS and CDR2 FQNEAQ. V was trimmed by 1 base and J by 2 bases, leaving 9 bases between them. The CDR3 loop spans 14 amino acids.

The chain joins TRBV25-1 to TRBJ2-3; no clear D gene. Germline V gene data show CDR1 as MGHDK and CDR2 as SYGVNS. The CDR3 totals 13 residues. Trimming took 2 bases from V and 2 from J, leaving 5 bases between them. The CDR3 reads CASSEIATDTQYF. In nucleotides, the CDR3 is TGTGCCAGCAGTGAAATAGCCACAGATACGCAGTATTTT.

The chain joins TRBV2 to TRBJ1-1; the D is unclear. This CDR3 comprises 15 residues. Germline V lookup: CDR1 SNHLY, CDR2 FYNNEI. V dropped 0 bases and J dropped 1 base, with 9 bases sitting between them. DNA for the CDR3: TGTGCCAGCAGTGAAGCGGAGAGAAGGAACACTGAAGCTTTCTTT. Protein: CASSEAERRNTEAFF.

The CDR3 protein is CASTPGGRNYGYTF. In DNA form, the CDR3 reads TGTGCCAGCACCCCGGGAGGGAGGAACTATGGCTACACCTTC. This rearrangement joins TRBV28 to TRBJ1-2; D is unresolved. The CDR3 length is 14 residues. Between the trimmed V and J ends, which lost 7 bases and 2 bases, there was a span of 14 bases. The germline V gene encodes CDR1 MDHEN and CDR2 SYDVKM.

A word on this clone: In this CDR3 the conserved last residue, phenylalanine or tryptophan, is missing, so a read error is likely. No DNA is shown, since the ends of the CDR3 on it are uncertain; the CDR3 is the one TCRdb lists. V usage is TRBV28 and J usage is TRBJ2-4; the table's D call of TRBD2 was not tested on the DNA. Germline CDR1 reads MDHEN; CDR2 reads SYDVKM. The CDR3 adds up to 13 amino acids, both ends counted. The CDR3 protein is CASSPSGAGASTI.

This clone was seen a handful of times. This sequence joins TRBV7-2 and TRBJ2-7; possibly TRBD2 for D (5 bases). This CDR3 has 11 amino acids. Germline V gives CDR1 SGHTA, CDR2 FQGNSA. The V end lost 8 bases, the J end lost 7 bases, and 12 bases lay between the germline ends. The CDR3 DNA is TGTGCCAGCGGGGTTTCGGGAGAGCAGTACTTC. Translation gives CASGVSGEQYF.

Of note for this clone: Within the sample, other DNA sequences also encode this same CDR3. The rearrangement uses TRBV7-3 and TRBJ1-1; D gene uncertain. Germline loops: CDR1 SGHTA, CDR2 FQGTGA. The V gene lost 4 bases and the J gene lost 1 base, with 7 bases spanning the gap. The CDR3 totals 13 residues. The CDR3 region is CASSSTGNTEAFF. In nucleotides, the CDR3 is TGTGCCAGCAGCTCGACGGGGAACACTGAAGCTTTCTTT.

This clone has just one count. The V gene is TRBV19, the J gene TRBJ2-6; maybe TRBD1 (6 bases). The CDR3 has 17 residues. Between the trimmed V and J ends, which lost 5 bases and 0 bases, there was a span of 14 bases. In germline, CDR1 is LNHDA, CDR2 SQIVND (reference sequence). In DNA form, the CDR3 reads TGTGCCAGTAGTTTCCGGACAGACAACTCTGGGGCCAACGTCCTGACTTTC. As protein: CASSFRTDNSGANVLTF. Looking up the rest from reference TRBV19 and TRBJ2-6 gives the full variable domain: DGGITQSPKYLFRKEGQNVTLSCEQNLNHDAMYWYRQDPGQGLRLIYYSQIVNDFQKGDIAEGYSVSREKKESFPLTVTSAQKNPTAFYLCASSFRTDNSGANVLTFGAGSRLTVL.

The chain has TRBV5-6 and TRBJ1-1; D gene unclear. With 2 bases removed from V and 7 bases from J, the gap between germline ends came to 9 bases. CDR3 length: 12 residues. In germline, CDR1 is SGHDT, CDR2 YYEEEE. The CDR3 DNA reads TGTGCCAGCAGCTTCGGAGATTTTGAAGCTTTCTTT. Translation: CASSFGDFEAFF. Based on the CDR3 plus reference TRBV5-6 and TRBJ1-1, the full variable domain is DAGVTQSPTHLIKTRGQQVTLRCSPKSGHDTVSWYQQALGQGPQFIFQYYEEEERQRGNFPDRFSGHQFPNYSSELNVNALLLGDSALYLCASSFGDFEAFFGQGTRLTVV.

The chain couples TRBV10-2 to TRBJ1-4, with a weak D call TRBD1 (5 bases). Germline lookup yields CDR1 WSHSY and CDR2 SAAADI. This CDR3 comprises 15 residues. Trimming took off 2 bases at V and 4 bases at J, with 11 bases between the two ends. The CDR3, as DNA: TGCGCCAGCAGTGAGAATACAGGCCTTAATGAAAAACTGTTTTTT. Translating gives CASSENTGLNEKLFF.

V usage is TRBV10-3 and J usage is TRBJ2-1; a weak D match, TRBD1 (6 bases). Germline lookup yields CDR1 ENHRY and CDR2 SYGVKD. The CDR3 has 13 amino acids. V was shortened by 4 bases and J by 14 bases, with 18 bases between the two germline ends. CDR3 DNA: TGTGCCATCAGTGGCAATTTTGACTACAGGGAGTTCTTC. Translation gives CAISGNFDYREFF.

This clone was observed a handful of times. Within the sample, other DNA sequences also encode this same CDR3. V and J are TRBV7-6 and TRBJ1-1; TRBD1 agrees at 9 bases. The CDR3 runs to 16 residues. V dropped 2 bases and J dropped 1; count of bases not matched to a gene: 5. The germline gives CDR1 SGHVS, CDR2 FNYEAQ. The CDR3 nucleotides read TGTGCCAGCAGCTTAATGCCGGGACAGGGGAACACTGAAGCTTTCTTT. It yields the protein CASSLMPGQGNTEAFF.

CDR3 in DNA: TGTGCCAGCAGTTTAAGGGCAGGGGTTGGGGAACTGTTTTTT. Translating it yields CASSLRAGVGELFF. This sequence joins TRBV28 and TRBJ1-4; perhaps TRBD1 as D (6 bases). V lost 2 bases to trimming and J lost 12 bases, with 16 bases between them. Germline-derived CDR1 and CDR2 are MDHEN and SYDVKM. The CDR3 spans 14 residues.

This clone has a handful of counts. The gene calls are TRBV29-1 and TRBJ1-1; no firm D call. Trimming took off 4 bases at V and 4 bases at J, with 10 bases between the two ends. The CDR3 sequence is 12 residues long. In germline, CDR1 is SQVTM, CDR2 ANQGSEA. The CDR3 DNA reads TGCAGCGTTGCAGGTTTAAGCACTGAAGCTTTCTTT. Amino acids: CSVAGLSTEAFF. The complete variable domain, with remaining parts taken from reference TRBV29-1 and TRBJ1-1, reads SAVISQKPSRDICQRGTSLTIQCQVDSQVTMMFWYRQQPGQSLTLIATANQGSEATYESGFVIDKFPISRPNLTFSTLTVSNMSPEDSSIYLCSVAGLSTEAFFGQGTRLTVV.

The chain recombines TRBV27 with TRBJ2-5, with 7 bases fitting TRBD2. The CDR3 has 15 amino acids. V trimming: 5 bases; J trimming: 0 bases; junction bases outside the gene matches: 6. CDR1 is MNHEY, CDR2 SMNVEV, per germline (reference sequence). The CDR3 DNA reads TGTGCCAGCAGTGCTAGCGGTTGGTACCAAGAGACCCAGTACTTC. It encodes CASSASGWYQETQYF.

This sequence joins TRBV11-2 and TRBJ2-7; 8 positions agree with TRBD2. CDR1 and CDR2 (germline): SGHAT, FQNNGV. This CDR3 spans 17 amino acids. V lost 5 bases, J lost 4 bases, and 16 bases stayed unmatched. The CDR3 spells CASSHPLGPGGWYEQYF. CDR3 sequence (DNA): TGTGCCAGCAGCCATCCCTTAGGACCGGGAGGGTGGTACGAGCAGTACTTC.

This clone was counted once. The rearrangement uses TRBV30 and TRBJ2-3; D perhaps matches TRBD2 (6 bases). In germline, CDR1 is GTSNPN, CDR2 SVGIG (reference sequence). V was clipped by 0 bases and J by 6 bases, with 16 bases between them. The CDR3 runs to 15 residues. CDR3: CAWSVASAFRDTQYF. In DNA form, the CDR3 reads TGTGCCTGGAGTGTAGCTAGCGCCTTTCGGGATACGCAGTATTTT.

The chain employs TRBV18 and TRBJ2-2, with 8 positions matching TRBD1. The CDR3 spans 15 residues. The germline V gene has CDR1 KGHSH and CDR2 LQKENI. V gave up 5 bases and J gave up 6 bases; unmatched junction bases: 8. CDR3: CASSTLRGRAGELFF. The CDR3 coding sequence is TGTGCCAGCTCAACCCTCAGGGGGCGAGCCGGGGAGCTGTTTTTT.

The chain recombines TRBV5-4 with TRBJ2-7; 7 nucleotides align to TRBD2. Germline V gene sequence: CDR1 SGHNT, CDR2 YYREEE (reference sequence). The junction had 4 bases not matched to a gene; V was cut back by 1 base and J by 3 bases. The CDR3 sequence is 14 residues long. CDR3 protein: CASSLSGRFYEQYF. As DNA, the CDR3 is TGTGCCAGCAGCTTGTCCGGGAGGTTCTACGAGCAGTACTTC.